This TCR beta chain was captured by sequencing in a study of shared clonotypes between healthy human individuals. Whole-study context: CD4 naive cells filled three plates per donor, CD4 memory three, CD8 naive two and CD8 memory one. Study-wide findings and caveats: A generally larger estimated richness was seen in naive subsets than in memory subsets.

Tens of thousands of T cell genomes, or approximately 200 ng DNA, went into the sorted-subset replicate PCRs. The method was immunoSEQ multiplex PCR; TCRdb's version includes in-frame clones alone and lacks a portion of them. The profile shows around 2,100,000 clones, about 94% of them singletons. V gave up 0 bases and J gave up 6 bases; unmatched junction bases: 13. Germline lookup yields CDR1 SGHRS and CDR2 YFSETQ. The CDR3 runs 19 residues. To note about this clone: No antigen is known for it.

CD45RO-negative, CCR7-selected cells formed the naive CD8 fraction, which excluded terminally differentiated effector memory CD45RA+ cells. The source material was naive CD8+ T cells sorted from blood. This chain connects TRBV5-1 to TRBJ2-3, with 13 bases aligning to TRBD2. This TCR was sampled from a man aged 18 to 30 in good health. The CDR3 loop is CASSLGPGTSGVQADTQYF. The DNA of the CDR3 is TGCGCCAGCAGCTTGGGGCCCGGGACTAGCGGGGTTCAGGCTGATACGCAGTATTTT.